One and the same sample provided the 27 T cell receptor beta chains below, sequenced in a study of blood T cell repertoires in COVID-19. Libraries were prepared by immunoSEQ multiplex PCR; TCRdb keeps only in-frame clonotypes and omits some of them. The sample has 90,000 to 150,000 clones; roughly 87% are singletons. Material for sequencing was peripheral blood. These receptors all come from a human donor in a cohort sampled during active COVID-19.

This chain connects TRBV5-6 to TRBJ2-7; weak D call: TRBD1 (6 bases). V dropped 4 bases and J dropped 3 bases, with 26 bases sitting between them. Germline V gives CDR1 SGHDT, CDR2 YYEEEE. The CDR3 contains 18 residues. The CDR3 reads CASSLEVLRAGADYEQYF. CDR3 in DNA: TGTGCCAGCAGCCTGGAGGTTCTTCGTGCAGGGGCCGACTACGAGCAGTACTTC.

The V and J genes are TRBV7-3 and TRBJ2-1, with TRBD1 identical over 9 bases. The CDR3 totals 12 residues. V trimming: 5 bases; J trimming: 11 bases; junction bases outside the gene matches: 4. From germline, CDR1 is SGHTA and CDR2 FQGTGA. CDR3 sequence reads: CASSIGTGKQFF. The CDR3 coding sequence is TGTGCCAGCAGCATCGGGACAGGGAAGCAGTTCTTC.

The chain employs TRBV7-9 and TRBJ2-2; 9 bases fit TRBD1. Trimming at V came to 6 bases and at J to 6 bases, leaving 11 bases not matched to a gene. The CDR3 is 16 residues long. Looked up from germline, CDR1 is SEHNR and CDR2 is FQNEAQ (reference sequence). The CDR3 nucleotides are TGTGCCAGCAGTCGACCCGGGACAGGGTTTCCCGGGGAGCTGTTTTTT. Translated: CASSRPGTGFPGELFF.

The CDR3 protein is CASSPRTGVRAEAFF. The CDR3 bases are TGTGCCAGCTCACCACGGACAGGGGTACGCGCTGAAGCTTTCTTT. The rearrangement uses TRBV18 and TRBJ1-1, with 9 bases identical to TRBD1. V dropped 1 base and J dropped 6; count of bases not matched to a gene: 6. The CDR3 totals 15 residues. Per the germline V gene, CDR1 is KGHSH and CDR2 is LQKENI.

This chain links TRBV6-5 with TRBJ2-5; 7 bases map to TRBD1. The CDR3 loop spans 14 amino acids. Germline V gene lookup returns CDR1 MNHEY and CDR2 SVGAGI. The J segment lost 1 base and the V segment lost 4 bases, leaving 3 bases of the junction unmatched. The CDR3: CASSFGQVQETQYF. The CDR3 nucleotides read TGTGCCAGCAGTTTCGGACAGGTCCAAGAGACCCAGTACTTC.

This clone was picked up a small number of times. This chain links TRBV18 with TRBJ2-1, with 8 bases fitting TRBD2. The V and J ends lost 2 bases and 2 bases, in that order; junction bases with no gene match: 11. The CDR3 is 18 amino acids. From germline, CDR1 is KGHSH and CDR2 LQKENI. CDR3 bases: TGTGCCAGCTCACCATCAATTGGAGCGGGAGACACCTACAATGAGCAGTTCTTC. Its translation: CASSPSIGAGDTYNEQFF. The full variable domain, rest sourced from reference TRBV18 and TRBJ2-1, is NAGVMQNPRHLVRRRGQEARLRCSPMKGHSHVYWYRQLPEEGLKFMVYLQKENIIDESGMPKERFSAEFPKEGPSILRIQQVVRGDSAAYFCASSPSIGAGDTYNEQFFGPGTRLTVL.

The rearrangement joins TRBV9 to TRBJ2-7, with TRBD2 matching 8 bases. V lost 0 bases and J lost 4; bases outside the gene matches: 6. Germline V gene data show CDR1 as SGDLS and CDR2 as YYNGEE. The CDR3 extends over 15 amino acids. The CDR3 nucleotides are TGTGCCAGCAGCGTAGTTCCGGGGGGGGAGTACGAGCAGTACTTC. This translates into CASSVVPGGEYEQYF.

This chain joins TRBV5-5 and TRBJ1-2; the D gene is possibly TRBD1 (6 bases). Germline loops: CDR1 SGHKS, CDR2 YYEKEE (reference sequence). The CDR3 length is 15 residues. V lost 2 bases and J 2 bases, leaving 13 bases between the germline ends. For the CDR3, the DNA is TGTGCCAGCAGCTTACCGGACAGAATAAACTATGGCTACACCTTC. It specifies CASSLPDRINYGYTF.

The V call is TRBV5-1, the J call TRBJ1-1, with D perhaps matching TRBD1 (5 bases). Trimming removed 5 bases at V and 0 bases at J, with 11 bases between. The CDR3 runs to 14 residues. The germline gives CDR1 SGHRS, CDR2 YFSETQ. The CDR3 nucleotides are TGCGCCAGCAGAACAGACAGCATGAACACTGAAGCTTTCTTT. Translating gives CASRTDSMNTEAFF.

The V gene is TRBV5-4, the J gene TRBJ2-1, with TRBD2 matching 11 bases. The junction had 1 base not matched to a gene; V was cut back by 0 bases and J by 5 bases. The germline gives CDR1 SGHNT, CDR2 YYREEE (reference sequence). This CDR3 is built from 15 residues. The CDR3 region has the DNA TGTGCCAGCAGCTTGGGACTAGCGGGGAACAATGAGCAGTTCTTC. Its protein product is CASSLGLAGNNEQFF.

The chain combines TRBV7-6 with TRBJ1-4; weak D call: TRBD1 (5 bases). The CDR3 length is 15 residues. V lost 6 bases to trimming and J lost 8 bases, with 19 bases between them. Looked up from germline, CDR1 is SGHVS and CDR2 is FNYEAQ. The CDR3 nucleotides read TGTGCCAGCAGTCTTAGTATGCAGGGTGAAGAAAAACTGTTTTTT. This gives the protein CASSLSMQGEEKLFF.

This clone appeared once. This sequence joins TRBV11-2 and TRBJ2-3; TRBD1 aligns across 10 bases. V dropped 5 bases and J dropped 1; count of bases not matched to a gene: 9. The CDR3 consists of 17 residues. Germline CDR1 SGHAT, CDR2 FQNNGV. The DNA of the CDR3 is TGTGCCAGCAGCCAAACCGGGACAGGGGTCGGCACAGATACGCAGTATTTT. It encodes CASSQTGTGVGTDTQYF.

The rearrangement uses TRBV7-2 and TRBJ1-2, with D possibly TRBD1 on 5 matching bases. Germline CDR1 SGHTA, CDR2 FQGNSA. Between the trimmed V and J ends, which lost 3 bases and 8 bases, there was a span of 16 bases. This CDR3 has 14 residues. The DNA for the CDR3 is TGTGCCAGCAGCTTCTTAAATTCAGGGAACGGCTACACCTTC. Translating gives CASSFLNSGNGYTF.

The chain couples TRBV3-1 (or the pseudogene TRBV3-2) to TRBJ1-5; D is undetermined. Germline-derived CDR1 and CDR2 are LGHDT and YNNKEL (reference sequence). The CDR3 runs to 14 residues. The V end lost 0 bases, the J end lost 6 bases, and 9 bases lay between the germline ends. The CDR3: CASSQDVSGQPQHF. DNA of the CDR3: TGTGCCAGCAGCCAAGATGTATCAGGTCAGCCCCAGCATTTT.

The chain is built from TRBV6-6 and TRBJ2-6, with TRBD2 identical over 7 bases. Unmatched junction bases numbered 10, after V lost 5 bases and J lost 0 bases. This CDR3 has 18 residues. Germline CDR1 and CDR2: MNHNY and SVGAGI (reference sequence). The CDR3 is CASSRPGEGFSGANVLTF. CDR3 bases: TGTGCCAGCAGTCGCCCCGGGGAGGGGTTCTCTGGGGCCAACGTCCTGACTTTC.

The CDR3 loop reads CASSPVESGANVLTF. The DNA for the CDR3 is TGTGCCAGCAGCCCCGTAGAGTCTGGGGCCAACGTCCTGACTTTC. V usage is TRBV7-8 and J usage is TRBJ2-6; unclear D gene. Trimming cost V 5 bases and J 1 base, with 9 bases left between them. The CDR3 is 15 amino acids. Germline values: CDR1 SGHVS, CDR2 FQNEAQ.

With regard to this clone: Because it lacks the conserved phenylalanine or tryptophan at the end, this CDR3 is likely a read error. The limits of the CDR3 on the DNA are not certain, so only TCRdb's listed CDR3 is given. V and J are TRBV9 and TRBJ2-7; whether TRBD2, the table's D call, matches the DNA was not checked. The CDR3 is made up of 8 amino acids, end residues included. Germline V gene lookup returns CDR1 SGDLS and CDR2 YYNGEE. CDR3 loop: CASSLSLA.

The J gene is TRBJ1-1, the V gene TRBV5-5; D may be TRBD1 (6 bases). The CDR3 covers 16 residues. V dropped 4 bases and J dropped 7 bases, with 23 bases sitting between them. In germline, CDR1 is SGHKS, CDR2 YYEKEE (reference sequence). In nucleotides, the CDR3 is TGTGCCAGCAGCACTACAGGGAAACTGGGTATTGATGAAGCTTTCTTT. Translation gives CASSTTGKLGIDEAFF.

The chain employs TRBV20-1 and TRBJ1-1; D not certain. Germline loops: CDR1 DFQATT, CDR2 SNEGSKA (reference sequence). There are 11 residues in the CDR3. The V end was cut by 6 bases, the J end by 5 bases, with 10 bases between. DNA of the CDR3: TGCAGTGCCGCGGTTTGGACTGAAGCTTTCTTT. Translating gives CSAAVWTEAFF.

The rearrangement links TRBV24-1 to TRBJ2-5; 8 nucleotides line up with TRBD1. J was trimmed by 2 bases and V by 4 bases; bases with no gene match: 5. CDR1 and CDR2 (germline): KGHDR, SFDVKD. The CDR3 is 15 residues long. CDR3 DNA: TGTGCCACCAGTGACCTTGGGACAGGTCAAGAGACCCAGTACTTC. It is translated as CATSDLGTGQETQYF.

The rearrangement joins TRBV4-1 to TRBJ2-1; perhaps TRBD2 as D (5 bases). V was shortened by 0 bases and J by 8 bases, with 23 bases between the two germline ends. CDR3 length equals 18 residues. Germline V gene sequence: CDR1 MGHRA, CDR2 YSYEKL. The CDR3 DNA sequence: TGCGCCAGCAGCCAAGATTCAGGTCTAGCCCCCGGGTCAGATGAGCAGTTCTTC. Protein product: CASSQDSGLAPGSDEQFF.

V is TRBV5-4 and J is TRBJ2-5; TRBD1 agrees at 8 bases. Looked up from germline, CDR1 is SGHNT and CDR2 is YYREEE (reference sequence). The V segment lost 4 bases and the J segment 8 bases; nucleotides outside the gene matches: 13. The length of the CDR3 is 15 residues. The DNA of the CDR3 is TGTGCCAGCAGCCGCATGGGGGACAGGCCCGAAACCCAGTACTTC. This gives the protein CASSRMGDRPETQYF.

V is TRBV18 and J is TRBJ2-5; a possible D gene is TRBD1 (6 bases). CDR1 and CDR2 (germline): KGHSH, LQKENI. V lost 4 bases to trimming and J lost 0 bases, with 12 bases between them. CDR3 length equals 15 residues. CDR3 coding DNA: TGTGCCAGCTCACGAGAACAGGGTTACCAAGAGACCCAGTACTTC. Translation: CASSREQGYQETQYF. The full variable domain, rest sourced from reference TRBV18 and TRBJ2-5, is NAGVMQNPRHLVRRRGQEARLRCSPMKGHSHVYWYRQLPEEGLKFMVYLQKENIIDESGMPKERFSAEFPKEGPSILRIQQVVRGDSAAYFCASSREQGYQETQYFGPGTRLLVL.

V usage is TRBV6-6 and J usage is TRBJ1-2, with D perhaps matching TRBD1 (6 bases). The CDR3 is made up of 15 amino acids. V lost 7 bases to trimming and J lost 2 bases, with 17 bases between them. The V gene's germline CDR1 is MNHNY and CDR2 SVGAGI (reference sequence). In nucleotides, the CDR3 is TGTGCCAGCATTCGGGACACCCTAGTGAACTATGGCTACACCTTC. Amino acid sequence: CASIRDTLVNYGYTF.

This clone was counted once. The J gene is TRBJ2-1, the V gene TRBV5-1; D might be TRBD1 (5 bases). This CDR3 has 13 amino acids. The germline V gene encodes CDR1 SGHRS and CDR2 YFSETQ. Trimming removed 4 bases at V and 6 bases at J, with 11 bases between. CDR3 protein: CASSLRQINEQFF. The CDR3, as DNA: TGCGCCAGCAGCCTCCGACAGATCAATGAGCAGTTCTTC.

The chain carries TRBV20-1 and TRBJ1-1; D gene unclear. Looked up from germline, CDR1 is DFQATT and CDR2 is SNEGSKA (reference sequence). CDR3 length: 10 residues. V dropped 6 bases and J dropped 6 bases, with 8 bases sitting between them. CDR3 protein: CSAEEAEAFF. In DNA, the CDR3 is TGCAGTGCGGAGGAGGCTGAAGCTTTCTTT.

This chain joins TRBV2 and TRBJ1-2; a possible D gene is TRBD1 (6 bases). CDR1 and CDR2 from the germline V gene are SNHLY and FYNNEI. The V and J ends lost 6 bases and 4 bases respectively, with 18 bases between them. This CDR3 region has 15 residues. The DNA for the CDR3 is TGTGCCAGCAGACCCAGTGATTGGGGGCTCTATGGCTACACCTTC. This encodes CASRPSDWGLYGYTF.